This entry describes one T cell receptor (beta chain). What it recognizes is unknown. Version v3.0 of the immunoSEQ assay was performed at survey level. Produced via immunoSEQ multiplex PCR; TCRdb's table is partial and in-frame only. Among fewer than 20,000 clones, 85% to 90% were seen once, and the ten largest hold approximately 9.1%. These data belong to a study of long-term antiretroviral therapy in people with HIV. Study-level points and caveats: Blood sampling spanned 2004 to 2017, possibly under older ART regimens. Those clones which expanded before ART made up the dominant part of the repertoire at all time points.

All donors provided no fewer than one pre-ART and no fewer than two post-ART PBMC samples. The samples, holding about 0.85-10 million cryopreserved PBMC, were thawed before DNA extraction was carried out. The CDR3 is 14 residues long. Trimming cost V 3 bases and J 1 base, with 10 bases left between them. CDR1 is MNHEY, CDR2 SMNVEV, per germline (reference sequence). The source is a man aged 50 to 60 with HIV. This material consisted of unsorted PBMCs, taken 4.2 years after starting antiretroviral therapy. The rearrangement links TRBV27 to TRBJ2-7, with D possibly TRBD1 on 6 matching bases. This CDR3 is CASSFIQGSYEQYF. Here the CDR3 DNA reads TGTGCCAGCAGTTTCATACAGGGTTCCTACGAGCAGTACTTC.